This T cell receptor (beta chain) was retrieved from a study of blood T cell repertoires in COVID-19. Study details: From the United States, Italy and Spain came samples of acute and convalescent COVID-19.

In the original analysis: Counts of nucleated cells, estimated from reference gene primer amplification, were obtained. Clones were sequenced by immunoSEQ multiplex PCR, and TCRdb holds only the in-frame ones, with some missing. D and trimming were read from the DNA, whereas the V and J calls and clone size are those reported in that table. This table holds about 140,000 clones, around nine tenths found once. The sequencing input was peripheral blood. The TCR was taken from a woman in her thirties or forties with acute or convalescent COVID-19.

This chain's CDR3 is CASTGQGSEQYF. Here the CDR3 DNA reads TGTGCCAGCACGGGACAGGGCTCCGAGCAGTACTTC. J is TRBJ2-7 and V is TRBV27; 9 nucleotides agree with TRBD1. Germline assignment: CDR1 MNHEY and CDR2 SMNVEV (reference sequence). V gave up 7 bases and J gave up 6 bases; unmatched junction bases: 4. This CDR3 region has 12 residues.